This T cell receptor beta chain was retrieved from a study of T cell changes during pregnancy in multiple sclerosis. Assay: immunoSEQ multiplex PCR; the TCRdb copy retains only in-frame clones and omits some. The table lists more than 80,000 clones, about nine tenths of them singletons. CDR1 is SGHDT, CDR2 YYEEEE, per germline. J was trimmed by 7 bases and V by 6 bases; bases with no gene match: 12. The CDR3 extends over 14 amino acids. This clonotype was obtained from a female donor with multiple sclerosis, enrolled in a pregnancy study. The chain links TRBV5-6 to TRBJ2-5, with 7 bases matching TRBD1. Sequences were derived from peripheral blood, sampled after pregnancy. The CDR3 loop is CASNGQEGQPTQYF. The CDR3 DNA reads TGTGCCAGCAACGGACAGGAAGGCCAGCCGACCCAGTACTTC. Together with reference TRBV5-6 and TRBJ2-5, the CDR3 gives the full variable domain: DAGVTQSPTHLIKTRGQQVTLRCSPKSGHDTVSWYQQALGQGPQFIFQYYEEEERQRGNFPDRFSGHQFPNYSSELNVNALLLGDSALYLCASNGQEGQPTQYFGPGTRLLVL.